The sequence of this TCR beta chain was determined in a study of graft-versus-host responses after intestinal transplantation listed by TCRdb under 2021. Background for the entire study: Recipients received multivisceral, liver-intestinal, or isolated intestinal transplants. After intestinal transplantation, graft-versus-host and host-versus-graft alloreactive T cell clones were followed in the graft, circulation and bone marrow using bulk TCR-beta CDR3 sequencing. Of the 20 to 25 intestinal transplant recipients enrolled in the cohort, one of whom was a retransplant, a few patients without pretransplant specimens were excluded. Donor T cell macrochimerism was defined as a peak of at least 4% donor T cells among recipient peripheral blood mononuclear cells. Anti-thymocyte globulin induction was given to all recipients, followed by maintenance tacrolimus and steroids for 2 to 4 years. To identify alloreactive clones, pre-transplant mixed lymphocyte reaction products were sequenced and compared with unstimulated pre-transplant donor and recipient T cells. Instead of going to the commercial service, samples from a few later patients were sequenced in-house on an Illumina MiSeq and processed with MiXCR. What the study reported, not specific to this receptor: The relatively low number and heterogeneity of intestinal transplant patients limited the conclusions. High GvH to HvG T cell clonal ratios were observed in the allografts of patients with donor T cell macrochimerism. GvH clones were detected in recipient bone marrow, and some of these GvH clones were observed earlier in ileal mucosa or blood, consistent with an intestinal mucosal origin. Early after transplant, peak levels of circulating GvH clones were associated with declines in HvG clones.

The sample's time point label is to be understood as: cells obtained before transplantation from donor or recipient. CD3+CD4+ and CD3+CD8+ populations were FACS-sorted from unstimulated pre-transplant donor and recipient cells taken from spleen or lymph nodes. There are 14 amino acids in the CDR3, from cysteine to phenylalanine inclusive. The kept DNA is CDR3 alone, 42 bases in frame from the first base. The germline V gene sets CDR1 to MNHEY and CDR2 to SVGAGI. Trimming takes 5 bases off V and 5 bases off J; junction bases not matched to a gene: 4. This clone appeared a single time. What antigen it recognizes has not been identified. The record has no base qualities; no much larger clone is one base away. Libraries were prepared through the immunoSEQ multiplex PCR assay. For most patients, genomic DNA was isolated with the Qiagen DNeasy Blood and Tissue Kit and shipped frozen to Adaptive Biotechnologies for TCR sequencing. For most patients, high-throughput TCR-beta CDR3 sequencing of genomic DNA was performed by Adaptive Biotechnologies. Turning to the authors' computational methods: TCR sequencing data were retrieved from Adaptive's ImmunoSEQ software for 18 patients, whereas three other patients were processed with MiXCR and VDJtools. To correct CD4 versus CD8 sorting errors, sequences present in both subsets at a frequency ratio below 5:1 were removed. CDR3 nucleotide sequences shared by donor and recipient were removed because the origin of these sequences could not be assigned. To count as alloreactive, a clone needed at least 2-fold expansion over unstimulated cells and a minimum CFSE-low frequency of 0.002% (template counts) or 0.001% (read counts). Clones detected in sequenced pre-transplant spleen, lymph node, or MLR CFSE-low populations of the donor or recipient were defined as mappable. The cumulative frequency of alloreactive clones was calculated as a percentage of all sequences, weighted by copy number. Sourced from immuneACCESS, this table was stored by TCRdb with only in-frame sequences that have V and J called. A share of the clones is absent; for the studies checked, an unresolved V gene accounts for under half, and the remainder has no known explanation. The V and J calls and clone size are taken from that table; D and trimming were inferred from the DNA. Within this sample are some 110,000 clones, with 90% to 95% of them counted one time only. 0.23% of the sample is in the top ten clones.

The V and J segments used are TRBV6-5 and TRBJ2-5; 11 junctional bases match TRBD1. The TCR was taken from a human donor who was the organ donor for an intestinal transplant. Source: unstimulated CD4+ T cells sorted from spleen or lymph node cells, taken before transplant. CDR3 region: CASSEDRGRETQYF. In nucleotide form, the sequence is TGTGCCAGCAGTGAGGACAGGGGGCGGGAGACCCAGTACTTC.